The entry below describes one TCR beta chain. What it recognizes is unknown. The sample originates from a study of T cell repertoires in cytomegalovirus infection. The wider study: It was the public TCR beta signatures that indicated both CMV infection and matching HLA type.

Germline CDR1 and CDR2: SGHAT and FQNNGV. This CDR3 has 14 residues. V was shortened by 3 bases and J by 5 bases, with 13 bases between the two germline ends. Each CDR3 protein gets one entry after TCRdb re-called the reads with MiXCR. The sample holds about 160,000 distinct CDR3 sequences, roughly a fifth seen once. Study-level findings and limits: The response measured ex vivo was dominated by TCR beta clonotypes (HLA-C-restricted and CMV-specific). Cumulative frequency of public TCR beta families picked out carriers of CMV plus the relevant HLA.

The clonotype originates from a human donor in good health (CMV status not recorded). Some clones in this sample may be carry-over from other donors' samples. This sample comprised CD8+ T cells from cultured PBMCs, obtained from culture after CMV antigen stimulation. J is TRBJ2-5 and V is TRBV11-2, with D perhaps matching TRBD2 (6 bases). The CDR3 loop reads CASSLGGAGETQYF. In DNA, the CDR3 is TGTGCCAGCAGCTTGGGCGGGGCGGGGGAGACCCAGTACTTC.